The 24 T cell receptor beta chains in this list originate from one sample, sequenced in a study of blood T cell repertoires in COVID-19. TCRdb's table, derived via immunoSEQ multiplex PCR, lists solely in-frame clones and lacks some. The table shows 130,000 to 150,000 clones, with approximately 81% occurring only once. The sequenced sample was PBMCs or T cells enriched from blood (not recorded which). These receptor sequences come from a man aged 40-50 years with acute COVID-19.

The chain uses TRBV5-5 and TRBJ1-5; D gene uncertain. This CDR3 has 13 residues. V lost 0 bases and J 5 bases, leaving 6 bases between the germline ends. Germline CDR1 SGHKS, CDR2 YYEKEE (reference sequence). This chain's CDR3 is CASSLASDQPQHF. CDR3 DNA sequence: TGTGCCAGCAGCTTGGCTTCGGATCAGCCCCAGCATTTT.

The chain recombines TRBV5-4 with TRBJ1-2; TRBD1 matches at 7 bases. CDR3 length equals 13 residues. The trim removed 5 bases at V and 6 bases at J, leaving 7 bases unmatched. CDR1 is SGHNT and CDR2 is YYREEE in the germline V gene (reference sequence). In nucleotides, the CDR3 is TGTGCCAGCAGTCTAGGGGACAGTAATGGCTACACCTTC. It specifies CASSLGDSNGYTF.

The V and J genes are TRBV10-3 and TRBJ2-2, with 7 bases fitting TRBD1. Germline CDR1 is ENHRY and CDR2 is SYGVKD. V was clipped by 1 base and J by 5 bases; unmatched bases: 7. The CDR3 totals 16 residues. The CDR3 region has the DNA TGTGCCATCAGTGAGTTAGAAGGGACAGCTACCGGGGAGCTGTTTTTT. Its translation is CAISELEGTATGELFF.

The chain joins TRBV4-3 to TRBJ2-7; 10 bases line up with TRBD1. CDR1 and CDR2 (germline): LGHNA, YSLEER. The CDR3 runs to 16 residues. J was trimmed by 2 bases and V by 3 bases; bases with no gene match: 7. In DNA form, the CDR3 reads TGCGCCAGCAGCCAGTCCGGGACAGGGGTAGCCTACGAGCAGTACTTC. The encoded protein is CASSQSGTGVAYEQYF.

The chain joins TRBV10-2 to TRBJ2-2; D not certain. Looked up from germline, CDR1 is WSHSY and CDR2 is SAAADI. V lost 4 bases, J lost 6 bases, and 9 bases lay in between. CDR3 size: 13 residues. The CDR3, as DNA: TGCGCCAGCAGTGGGGCTGGTCCCGGGGAGCTGTTTTTT. It specifies CASSGAGPGELFF.

The chain combines TRBV19 with TRBJ1-2; the D gene is possibly TRBD1 (6 bases). Germline values: CDR1 LNHDA, CDR2 SQIVND (reference sequence). V lost 3 bases and J lost 2, with 16 bases in between. The CDR3 is 16 residues long. The CDR3 protein is CASSIRYRDGNYGYTF. CDR3 in DNA: TGTGCCAGTAGTATTCGCTACAGGGATGGAAACTATGGCTACACCTTC.

The genes are TRBV5-4 and TRBJ2-5; D is perhaps TRBD2 (6 bases). V lost 5 bases to trimming and J lost 3 bases, with 17 bases between them. The CDR3 covers 15 residues. Per the germline V gene, CDR1 is SGHNT and CDR2 is YYREEE (reference sequence). CDR3 nucleotides: TGTGCCAGCAGGATCGATTTGGGACTGAAAGAGACCCAGTACTTC. Amino acids: CASRIDLGLKETQYF.

This chain joins TRBV9 and TRBJ1-1, with TRBD1 identical over 9 bases. The CDR3 covers 15 residues. V dropped 4 bases and J dropped 11; count of bases not matched to a gene: 15. Germline assignment: CDR1 SGDLS and CDR2 YYNGEE. The CDR3 here is CASSPRDRAPVGAFF. The CDR3, as DNA: TGTGCCAGCAGCCCCCGGGACAGGGCCCCCGTTGGGGCTTTCTTT.

The V gene is TRBV7-6, the J gene TRBJ2-1, with a weak D call TRBD2 (5 bases). Trimming took off 1 base at V and 4 bases at J, with 5 bases between the two ends. Germline V CDR1 and CDR2: SGHVS, FNYEAQ. The CDR3 spans 13 residues. CDR3 DNA: TGTGCCAGCAGCTTAGGACTATACAATGAGCAGTTCTTC. As protein: CASSLGLYNEQFF.

This sequence joins TRBV3-1 (or the pseudogene TRBV3-2) and TRBJ2-1, with 11 bases matching TRBD1. Looked up from germline, CDR1 is LGHDT and CDR2 is YNNKEL (reference sequence). V lost 7 bases and J lost 4; bases outside the gene matches: 6. This CDR3 is built from 15 residues. The CDR3 nucleotides read TGTGCCAGCACGAACGGGACAGGGGGTTACAATGAGCAGTTCTTC. Its protein product is CASTNGTGGYNEQFF.

The V call is TRBV6-4, the J call TRBJ2-1, with D unresolved. V was shortened by 3 bases and J by 9 bases, with 18 bases between the two germline ends. CDR1 and CDR2 (germline): MRHNA, SNTAGT. This CDR3 is 15 amino acids long. CDR3 DNA: TGTGCCAGCAGTGAGGGCAAACATCTGGAAGTTGAGCAGTTCTTC. Protein product: CASSEGKHLEVEQFF.

The chain is built from TRBV19 and TRBJ1-5, with D possibly TRBD1 on 6 matching bases. With 8 bases removed from V and 3 bases from J, the gap between germline ends came to 14 bases. Germline values: CDR1 LNHDA, CDR2 SQIVND (reference sequence). The CDR3 is made up of 14 amino acids. CDR3 bases: TGTGCCAGTCGTCAGGGGATTGACAATCAGCCCCAGCATTTT. This codes for CASRQGIDNQPQHF.

The chain employs TRBV6-5 and TRBJ2-7; 7 bases align to TRBD1. The length of the CDR3 is 15 residues. The germline V gene has CDR1 MNHEY and CDR2 SVGAGI. J was trimmed by 1 base and V by 7 bases; bases with no gene match: 10. CDR3 residues: CASKPGGDRSYEQYF. As DNA, the CDR3 is TGTGCCAGCAAACCCGGTGGGGACAGATCCTACGAGCAGTACTTC.

The genes are TRBV28 and TRBJ1-2, with TRBD1 matching over 8 bases. CDR3 size: 18 residues. Germline CDR1 MDHEN, CDR2 SYDVKM. Trimming cost V 1 base and J 1 base; bases outside gene matches: 11. CDR3 DNA sequence: TGTGCCAGCAGTTTATCGGGTGCAGGGGGCCTTTTTAACTATGGCTACACCTTC. Its translation: CASSLSGAGGLFNYGYTF.

The chain couples TRBV3-1 (or the pseudogene TRBV3-2) to TRBJ2-5; 7 bases line up with TRBD2. Germline CDR1 reads LGHDT; CDR2 reads YNNKEL (reference sequence). The CDR3 has 21 residues. V lost 0 bases to trimming and J lost 3 bases; unmatched junction nucleotides: 22. CDR3 in DNA: TGTGCCAGCAGCCAAGATCCTACCAGACTAGCTGGGAGGGGAAAGAAAGAGACCCAGTACTTC. It translates to CASSQDPTRLAGRGKKETQYF.

The V call is TRBV3-1 (or the pseudogene TRBV3-2), the J call TRBJ2-1; 12 bases agree with TRBD2. This CDR3 is 17 amino acids long. Germline CDR1 and CDR2: LGHDT and YNNKEL (reference sequence). With V trimmed by 1 base and J by 7 bases, 8 bases remained unmatched. CDR3 amino acids: CASSQVEGLAGGNEQFF. CDR3 DNA sequence: TGTGCCAGCAGCCAAGTTGAAGGGCTAGCGGGGGGGAATGAGCAGTTCTTC.

This chain links TRBV18 with TRBJ2-5, with 7 bases matching TRBD2. Germline CDR1 is KGHSH and CDR2 is LQKENI. The V and J ends lost 2 bases and 3 bases, in that order; junction bases with no gene match: 6. This CDR3 is 15 amino acids long. The CDR3: CASSPWAGEEETQYF. DNA of the CDR3: TGTGCCAGCTCACCATGGGCGGGAGAAGAAGAGACCCAGTACTTC.

The gene calls are TRBV6-1 and TRBJ1-2; D is undetermined. Germline V gene lookup returns CDR1 MNHNS and CDR2 SASEGT. There are 14 residues in the CDR3. With 3 bases removed from V and 1 base from J, the gap between germline ends came to 9 bases. The CDR3 loop reads CASSDTGHNYGYTF. The CDR3 DNA reads as TGTGCCAGCAGTGATACCGGTCATAACTATGGCTACACCTTC.

The J gene is TRBJ1-3, the V gene TRBV7-2; D ambiguous. The germline V and J ends were trimmed by 1 base and 0 bases, with 10 bases remaining between them. CDR1 and CDR2 (germline): SGHTA, FQGNSA. The CDR3 runs 16 residues. DNA of the CDR3: TGTGCCAGCAGCTTAGACAGACCAAACTCTGGAAACACCATATATTTT. This gives the protein CASSLDRPNSGNTIYF.

The rearrangement uses TRBV3-1 (or the pseudogene TRBV3-2) and TRBJ1-1; tentatively, D is TRBD1 (5 bases). The CDR3 spans 15 residues. Germline V gene lookup returns CDR1 LGHDT and CDR2 YNNKEL (reference sequence). V shed 4 bases and J shed 4 bases, with 16 bases lying between them. CDR3 bases: TGTGCCAGCAGCCGCCCTTCAGGGTCGGGCACTGAAGCTTTCTTT. Residues: CASSRPSGSGTEAFF.

The rearrangement joins TRBV6-5 to TRBJ2-6; tentatively, D is TRBD1 (6 bases). The CDR3 totals 15 residues. Germline V CDR1 and CDR2: MNHEY, SVGAGI. The V and J ends lost 6 bases and 2 bases respectively, with 11 bases between them. The CDR3: CASRVEGAGANVLTF. Here the CDR3 DNA reads TGTGCCAGCAGGGTAGAGGGGGCTGGGGCCAACGTCCTGACTTTC.

V and J are TRBV30 and TRBJ2-1; TRBD1 might be the D (6 bases). CDR3 length equals 12 residues. Germline V gene lookup returns CDR1 GTSNPN and CDR2 SVGIG (reference sequence). Trimming removed 0 bases at V and 13 bases at J, with 13 bases between. CDR3 sequence: CAWSVRVQGQFF. CDR3 bases: TGTGCCTGGAGTGTACGGGTACAGGGACAGTTCTTC.

J is TRBJ2-3 and V is TRBV24-1; tentatively, D is TRBD2 (6 bases). The V and J ends lost 5 bases and 0 bases respectively, with 11 bases between them. This CDR3 is built from 15 residues. Germline V gene sequence: CDR1 KGHDR, CDR2 SFDVKD. The CDR3 is CATSAEGRSTDTQYF. As DNA, the CDR3 is TGTGCCACCAGTGCGGAGGGACGGAGCACAGATACGCAGTATTTT.

This chain links TRBV7-6 with TRBJ1-1; tentatively, D is TRBD1 (5 bases). The CDR3 totals 15 residues. Trimming took 5 bases from V and 0 from J, leaving 13 bases between them. Germline V gene sequence: CDR1 SGHVS, CDR2 FNYEAQ. The CDR3 sequence is CASSHSATVNTEAFF. The CDR3 bases are TGTGCCAGCAGCCATTCGGCGACAGTGAACACTGAAGCTTTCTTT.